A single sample is the source of the 15 T cell receptor beta chains below, sequenced in a study of shared clonotypes between healthy human individuals. The repertoire was sequenced with immunoSEQ multiplex PCR; TCRdb's copy has only in-frame clones and lacks some. The repertoire includes roughly 1.5 million clones, under 99% of them detected once, and roughly 0.42% sits in the top ten. Specimen: naive CD4+ T cells sorted from blood. The subset denotes: CD45RA+ positively selected. The origin of the receptors is a man between 25 and 39 years old in good health.

The gene calls are TRBV25-1 and TRBJ1-5; the D gene is possibly TRBD1 (5 bases). CDR1 and CDR2 from the germline V gene are MGHDK and SYGVNS. This CDR3 is built from 14 residues. Trimming took 8 bases from V and 3 from J, leaving 14 bases between them. CDR3 loop: CASGDSTFNQPQHF. The CDR3, as DNA: TGTGCCAGCGGCGACAGTACCTTCAATCAGCCCCAGCATTTT.

Here the CDR3 reads CASSHLAENTGELFF. CDR3 coding DNA: TGCGCCAGCAGCCACCTAGCGGAGAACACCGGGGAGCTGTTTTTT. The chain links TRBV5-1 to TRBJ2-2; the match to TRBD2 covers 7 bases. CDR1 is SGHRS and CDR2 is YFSETQ in the germline V gene. V shed 4 bases and J 1 base; nucleotides not matched to a gene: 4. CDR3 length equals 15 residues. Drawing the rest from reference TRBV5-1 and TRBJ2-2, the complete variable domain is KAGVTQTPRYLIKTRGQQVTLSCSPISGHRSVSWYQQTPGQGLQFLFEYFSETQRNKGNFPGRFSGRQFSNSRSEMNVSTLELGDSALYLCASSHLAENTGELFFGEGSRLTVL.

The chain has TRBV4-1 and TRBJ2-7; 8 nucleotides agree with TRBD1. Per germline, CDR1 MGHRA and CDR2 YSYEKL. The length of the CDR3 is 16 residues. Trimming removed 6 bases from V and 1 base from J; junction bases left unmatched: 11. The CDR3 nucleotides read TGCGCCAGCAGTCCAAGGACAGGGACAGGATCCTACGAGCAGTACTTC. This encodes CASSPRTGTGSYEQYF.

DNA of the CDR3: TGTGCCGGAGGAACCCCCGATAGCGGGAGGGAGATCGAGCAGTACTTC. The encoded protein is CAGGTPDSGREIEQYF. The chain joins TRBV7-9 to TRBJ2-7; TRBD2 aligns across 11 bases. The CDR3 runs 16 residues. Germline CDR1 reads SEHNR; CDR2 reads FQNEAQ (reference sequence). Losses at the gene ends were 11 bases for V and 6 bases for J; bases not matched to a gene: 18.

This clone appeared once. This sequence joins TRBV5-5 and TRBJ1-2; possibly TRBD1 for D (6 bases). The V gene's germline CDR1 is SGHKS and CDR2 YYEKEE (reference sequence). The germline V and J ends were trimmed by 4 bases and 6 bases, with 13 bases remaining between them. CDR3 size: 13 residues. The DNA of the CDR3 is TGTGCCAGCAGCCGAGCAGGGGATCATGGCTACACCTTC. Translating gives CASSRAGDHGYTF.

The gene calls are TRBV18 and TRBJ2-2; 9 nucleotides line up with TRBD1. CDR1 and CDR2 (germline): KGHSH, LQKENI. J gave up 6 bases and V 3 bases, and 14 bases lay outside the gene matches. The length of the CDR3 is 18 residues. CDR3 amino acids: CASSPTPGQGSFSGELFF. CDR3 bases: TGTGCCAGCTCACCCACACCGGGACAGGGTTCATTTTCCGGGGAGCTGTTTTTT.

The rearrangement links TRBV29-1 to TRBJ1-2; D ambiguous. The germline CDR1 and CDR2 sequences are SQVTM and ANQGSEA. The CDR3 covers 14 residues. Trimming pared 0 bases from V and 8 bases from J, leaving 16 bases between. The CDR3 loop reads CSVEDRRTTRGYTF. The CDR3 bases are TGCAGCGTTGAAGATCGGAGAACAACGAGGGGCTACACCTTC. The entire variable domain, with the rest obtained from reference TRBV29-1 and TRBJ1-2, is as follows: SAVISQKPSRDICQRGTSLTIQCQVDSQVTMMFWYRQQPGQSLTLIATANQGSEATYESGFVIDKFPISRPNLTFSTLTVSNMSPEDSSIYLCSVEDRRTTRGYTFGSGTRLTVV.

This CDR3 reads CASSVLSSPTNTGELFF. The CDR3 region has the DNA TGTGCCAGCAGCGTACTTAGCTCCCCTACGAACACCGGGGAGCTGTTTTTT. The chain employs TRBV9 and TRBJ2-2; D unresolved. This CDR3 region has 17 residues. Germline-derived CDR1 and CDR2 are SGDLS and YYNGEE. V lost 1 base and J lost 0, with 13 bases in between.

This chain links TRBV6-5 with TRBJ2-5; no definite D call. The V gene lost 1 base and the J gene lost 1 base, with 7 bases spanning the gap. CDR3 size: 14 residues. The V gene's germline CDR1 is MNHEY and CDR2 SVGAGI. CDR3 sequence (DNA): TGTGCCAGCAGTTACTATGACCGCCAAGAGACCCAGTACTTC. It encodes CASSYYDRQETQYF.

This rearrangement joins TRBV5-4 to TRBJ2-7; 8 positions agree with TRBD2. The V gene's germline CDR1 is SGHNT and CDR2 YYREEE (reference sequence). This CDR3 has 14 residues. J gave up 6 bases and V 3 bases, and 8 bases lay outside the gene matches. The CDR3 spells CASSSQRERREQYF. The CDR3 DNA reads TGTGCCAGCAGCTCCCAGCGGGAGAGGCGCGAGCAGTACTTC.

The chain is built from TRBV27 and TRBJ2-2, with 7 bases matching TRBD1. Germline-derived CDR1 and CDR2 are MNHEY and SMNVEV (reference sequence). The V and J ends lost 2 bases and 1 base, in that order; junction bases with no gene match: 1. The CDR3 extends over 15 amino acids. DNA for the CDR3: TGTGCCAGCAGTTTACGGGACAGGAACACCGGGGAGCTGTTTTTT. Protein: CASSLRDRNTGELFF.

This rearrangement joins TRBV4-1 to TRBJ2-6; D gene uncertain. Germline V gene sequence: CDR1 MGHRA, CDR2 YSYEKL. The germline V and J ends were trimmed by 0 bases and 0 bases, with 9 bases remaining between them. The CDR3 covers 17 residues. CDR3 in amino acids: CASSQERRDSGANVLTF. The CDR3, as DNA: TGCGCCAGCAGCCAAGAGAGGAGAGACTCTGGGGCCAACGTCCTGACTTTC.

This chain connects TRBV2 to TRBJ2-2; no firm D call. V was trimmed by 4 bases and J by 8 bases, leaving 5 bases between them. CDR3 length: 11 amino acids. CDR1 and CDR2 from the germline V gene are SNHLY and FYNNEI. The CDR3 bases are TGTGCCAGCAGTGCCTATGGGGAGCTGTTTTTT. As protein: CASSAYGELFF.

This sequence joins TRBV20-1 and TRBJ2-1; D gene uncertain. Germline values: CDR1 DFQATT, CDR2 SNEGSKA (reference sequence). V was pared by 6 bases and J by 9 bases, with 12 bases between. The CDR3 runs 11 residues. The DNA for the CDR3 is TGCAGTGCCCTTCATCTAGGTGAGCAGTTCTTC. Translation gives CSALHLGEQFF.

V and J are TRBV11-2 and TRBJ2-7; 7 bases line up with TRBD2. The CDR3 consists of 13 residues. Germline assignment: CDR1 SGHAT and CDR2 FQNNGV. After removal of 4 bases from V and 2 bases from J, the junction contained 2 bases not matched to a gene. CDR3 sequence reads: CASSSGLPYEQYF. For the CDR3, the DNA is TGTGCCAGCAGCTCGGGACTACCCTACGAGCAGTACTTC.